This is a list of T cell receptor beta chains from one sample in a study of shared clonotypes between healthy human individuals. Sequencing was performed with immunoSEQ multiplex PCR; in TCRdb, only in-frame clones are kept and a portion is missing. The table records 950,000 to 1,300,000 clones, around 75% of them present only once. Source material: memory CD4+ T cells sorted from blood. These receptors were collected from a man between 18 and 29 years old in good health. Each CDR3 is given with its conserved first and last residue. The order of the fields is D gene, clone size, J gene, V gene, CDR3 length, CDR3 DNA, CDR3 protein. A D gene is named only where the DNA matches it firmly. Clone size is stated in some rows and not others, as once, few, many or a class when expanded.

>NA|NA|TRBJ2-3|TRBV5-1|13
TGCGCCAGCAGCGCCCCGGGGGAAGATACGCAGTATTTT
CASSAPGEDTQYF
>TRBD1|NA|TRBJ1-6|TRBV5-1|18
TGCGCCAGCAGCGCAATGGTAGGACAGGGGTCAAGTAATTCACCCCTCCACTTT
CASSAMVGQGSSNSPLHF
>NA|NA|TRBJ1-4|TRBV2|14
TGTGCCAGCAGGAGGACACCAACTAATGAAAAACTGTTTTTT
CASRRTPTNEKLFF
>TRBD2|once|TRBJ2-1|TRBV4-1|17
TGCGCCAGCAGCCTCCTCAAATGGCGGGAGGGCCAAAATGAGCAGTTCTTC
CASSLLKWREGQNEQFF
>NA|NA|TRBJ2-7|TRBV30|13
TGTGCCTGGAGTGGGGTCAGGGGATTAGGGCAGTACTTC
CAWSGVRGLGQYF
>NA|once|TRBJ2-5|TRBV12-5|14
TGTGCTAGTGGTTTGCTCGGGAGATGGGGGACCCAGTACTTC
CASGLLGRWGTQYF
>NA|NA|TRBJ2-1|TRBV5-1|14
TGCGCCAGCACCCCACAGAACCCCTACAATGAGCAGTTCTTC
CASTPQNPYNEQFF
>NA|few|TRBJ2-2|TRBV5-1|12
TGCGCCAGCAGCTACAGGGAAGGGGAGCTGTTTTTT
CASSYREGELFF
>NA|NA|TRBJ1-5|TRBV6-5|15
TGTGCCAGCGGCCCCGGAGTCAATAGCAATCAGCCCCAGCATTTT
CASGPGVNSNQPQHF
>NA|NA|TRBJ2-5|TRBV2|13
TGTGCCAGCAGGCCCGGAGCGAAGGAGACCCAGTACTTC
CASRPGAKETQYF
>TRBD2|NA|TRBJ2-2|TRBV12-5|13
TGTGCTAGTGGTTCACGACTAGCGGGAAAGCTGTTTTTT
CASGSRLAGKLFF
>NA|many|TRBJ2-7|TRBV5-1|15
TGCGCCAGCAGCTTGGGGACAGACCGCTCCTACGAGCAGTACTTC
CASSLGTDRSYEQYF
>TRBD1|NA|TRBJ1-2|TRBV12-5|13
TGTGCTAGTGGTTCCGACAGGGTTTATGGCTACACCTTC
CASGSDRVYGYTF
>NA|NA|TRBJ2-3|TRBV19|16
TGTGCCAGTAGTATGGCCGGGACAAAGAGCACAGATACGCAGTATTTT
CASSMAGTKSTDTQYF
>NA|NA|TRBJ1-4|TRBV15|13
TGTGCCACCAGCAGAGATCGAGGGGAAAAACTGTTTTTT
CATSRDRGEKLFF
>TRBD2|NA|TRBJ2-7|TRBV5-1|16
TGCGCCAGCAGCTCGAAAGCGGGGGGCCCAGTCTACGAGCAGTACTTC
CASSSKAGGPVYEQYF
>NA|NA|TRBJ1-4|TRBV5-1|12
TGCGCCAGCCGCTCGGGAGATGAAAAACTGTTTTTT
CASRSGDEKLFF
>NA|NA|TRBJ2-1|TRBV5-1|14
TGCGCCAGCAGCCCGGACGGTTACAATGAGTTGCAGTTCTTC
CASSPDGYNELQFF